Listed here is a single TCR beta chain. Which antigen it targets is not known. No qualities accompany the bases; no much larger clone lies one base away. Library preparation was by the immunoSEQ multiplex PCR assay. Around 92,000 TCR templates per sample were assayed by the deep sequencing platform. Genomic DNA extracted from sorted T cells was used for TCRbeta CDR3 sequencing. The study's own analysis went as follows. The R programming language was used for clonal analysis of the TCRbeta CDR3 data. Alloreactive CD4+ and CD8+ clones were defined by comparing unstimulated samples with post-reaction CFSE-low samples. Regulatory or non-regulatory origin of alloreactive CD4+ clones was assigned by matching sequences to the sorted unstimulated Treg and non-Treg repertoires. TCRdb's version of the immuneACCESS table is confined to in-frame rearrangements and falls short of the full clone set. An unresolved V gene accounts for under half of the shortfall where checked; the remainder is of unknown origin. Clone size and the V and J calls come from that table; the DNA yielded D and trimming. The sample profile shows 70,000 to 100,000 clones; 93% of them were found once. Together, the top ten hold 6.5% of the sample.

The sample belongs to a study of siplizumab effects on memory and regulatory T cells (dated by TCRdb to between 2018 and 2020). About the investigation overall: The study examined how the anti-CD2 antibody siplizumab affects alloreactive T-cell subsets in allogeneic mixed lymphocyte reactions built from human PBMCs.

Sorted unstimulated T cells and proliferating T cells recovered from mixed lymphocyte reactions underwent TCRbeta CDR3 sequencing. Fresh whole blood from some eleven HLA-typed healthy donors was used to isolate PBMCs. On the study overall, not on this receptor specifically: Siplizumab significantly lowered the cumulative frequency of alloreactive sequences that could be traced to unstimulated CD4+ memory T cells. Roughly 80-95% of proliferating CD4+ or CD8+ clones could not be assigned a naive or memory phenotype. Among mappable alloreactive CD4+ clones, an average Treg-derived fraction of less than 70% was observed with siplizumab, compared with roughly 28% in control reactions. Greater diversity appeared to be present in unstimulated naive T cells than in memory T cells, and a substantial contribution to the alloresponse seemed to be made by naive cells. Whether proliferating Tregs from siplizumab cultures actually had suppressive function was not functionally confirmed. Sequences below about 10^-5 frequency were poorly captured, so only a minor fraction of alloreactive clones could be mapped to unstimulated subsets.

The germline V gene (reference sequence) yields SGHNT for CDR1 and YYREEE for CDR2. V and J are truncated by 10 bases and 7 bases respectively, leaving an intervening sequence of 17 bases. The CDR3 runs 12 residues from the cysteine to the phenylalanine. The only DNA kept is the CDR3, 36 bases in frame from the first base. The receptor was derived from a human donor in good health. Sequencing was carried out using CD8+ T cells sorted from blood. Recombination joined TRBV5-4 with TRBJ1-2; TRBD1 could be the D gene, as 5 bases match. The DNA sequence is as follows: TGTGCCGCGCGGGGAGGGGTTGGTGGCTACACCTTC. Its amino acids are CAARGGVGGYTF.